Listed here are 18 T cell receptor beta chains from one sample, sequenced in a study of blood T cell repertoires in COVID-19. Here immunoSEQ multiplex PCR was the method, and the copy in TCRdb shows in-frame clones only, minus some. The sample lists 92,000 or so clones, 55% to 75% occurring once. The sequencing input was peripheral blood. The receptors were sampled from an elderly woman with acute or convalescent COVID-19.

The V and J genes are TRBV6-5 and TRBJ1-3; no firm D call. Germline V gene lookup returns CDR1 MNHEY and CDR2 SVGAGI. The CDR3 is 14 amino acids. Trimming pared 6 bases from V and 2 bases from J, leaving 11 bases between. CDR3 DNA sequence: TGTGCCAGCAGATCGCAGAGGACTGGAAACACCATATATTTT. Protein sequence: CASRSQRTGNTIYF.

This clone occurred once. The chain carries TRBV5-1 and TRBJ1-4; TRBD1 might be the D (5 bases). Trimming removed 3 bases at V and 3 bases at J, with 9 bases between. CDR3 length: 14 residues. Germline CDR1 is SGHRS and CDR2 is YFSETQ. The chain's CDR3 is CASSSDTANEKLFF. CDR3 bases: TGCGCCAGCAGCTCGGACACCGCTAATGAAAAACTGTTTTTT.

This clone has only a few counts. The V call is TRBV5-1, the J call TRBJ1-3, with D possibly TRBD1 on 5 matching bases. The CDR3 is made up of 14 amino acids. Germline V CDR1 and CDR2: SGHRS, YFSETQ. Trimming shortened V by 2 bases and J by 2 bases, and 8 bases separated the two germline ends. CDR3 DNA sequence: TGCGCCAGCAGCTTTGAGACAGCTGGAAACACCATATATTTT. Translating it yields CASSFETAGNTIYF.

As concerns this clone: Germline and junction disagree at one end, which may indicate a read error. The chain joins TRBV15 to TRBJ1-1, with 11 bases matching TRBD1. The CDR3 has 13 residues. CDR1 and CDR2 from the germline V gene are LNHNV and YYDKDF (reference sequence). The CDR3 DNA reads as TGTGCCACCAGCAGAGATCTTCGGACAGGGGGCCGTTTT. It specifies CATSRDLRTGGRF.

V usage is TRBV19 and J usage is TRBJ1-5; D is possibly TRBD1 (6 bases). The V end lost 7 bases, the J end lost 3 bases, and 10 bases lay between the germline ends. In germline, CDR1 is LNHDA, CDR2 SQIVND (reference sequence). This CDR3 is 13 amino acids long. The CDR3 here is CASNRAYNQPQHF. The CDR3 DNA reads TGTGCCAGTAACAGGGCCTACAATCAGCCCCAGCATTTT.

This chain links TRBV7-8 with TRBJ2-7; 11 bases map to TRBD1. The CDR3 spans 16 residues. Germline V gives CDR1 SGHVS, CDR2 FQNEAQ. Unmatched junction bases numbered 8, after V lost 3 bases and J lost 4 bases. The CDR3, as DNA: TGTGCCAGCAGCTTGGACAGGGGGCTAGGCCCTTACGAGCAGTACTTC. Residues: CASSLDRGLGPYEQYF.

This clone was detected many times. The rearrangement joins TRBV7-7 to TRBJ2-5, with 9 bases fitting TRBD1. The CDR3 loop spans 16 amino acids. The J segment lost 5 bases and the V segment lost 0 bases, leaving 7 bases of the junction unmatched. In germline, CDR1 is SSHAT, CDR2 FNYEAQ (reference sequence). The CDR3 region is CASSLAEQGAGETQYF. The CDR3 coding sequence is TGTGCCAGCAGCTTAGCCGAACAGGGGGCAGGGGAGACCCAGTACTTC.

This clone was detected only a few times. The chain links TRBV19 to TRBJ1-2; D unclear. Germline CDR1 is LNHDA and CDR2 is SQIVND (reference sequence). The V gene lost 6 bases and the J gene lost 7 bases, with 6 bases spanning the gap. This CDR3 region has 10 residues. The CDR3 spells CASRQTGYTF. The DNA for the CDR3 is TGTGCCAGTAGACAGACTGGCTACACCTTC.

This clone was detected only a few times. This chain uses TRBV5-6 with TRBJ1-2; possibly TRBD1 for D (5 bases). Germline V gene data show CDR1 as SGHDT and CDR2 as YYEEEE. The CDR3 runs to 14 residues. V lost 2 bases and J 4 bases, leaving 12 bases between the germline ends. CDR3 nucleotides: TGTGCCAGCAGCTTTGGACACCTTCCCTATGGCTACACCTTC. It encodes CASSFGHLPYGYTF.

The chain employs TRBV19 and TRBJ1-5; D remains ambiguous. The germline V and J ends were trimmed by 7 bases and 5 bases, with 9 bases remaining between them. Germline lookup yields CDR1 LNHDA and CDR2 SQIVND (reference sequence). The CDR3 contains 12 residues. The CDR3 is CASKEGDQPQHF. For the CDR3, the DNA is TGTGCCAGTAAGGAGGGAGATCAGCCCCAGCATTTT.

This chain connects TRBV5-5 to TRBJ1-2; 9 bases agree with TRBD1. Looked up from germline, CDR1 is SGHKS and CDR2 is YYEKEE (reference sequence). The length of the CDR3 is 14 residues. The V gene end was trimmed by 3 bases and the J gene end by 6 bases; junction bases not matched to a gene: 6. This chain's CDR3 is CASSSTGGAHGYTF. The CDR3 DNA reads TGTGCCAGCAGCTCTACAGGGGGCGCGCATGGCTACACCTTC.

The gene calls are TRBV6-1 and TRBJ2-2; D is uncertain. The CDR3 length is 13 residues. Per the germline V gene, CDR1 is MNHNS and CDR2 is SASEGT. V lost 3 bases to trimming and J lost 6 bases, with 8 bases between them. This CDR3 is CASSDQRPGELFF. CDR3 DNA sequence: TGTGCCAGCAGTGACCAGCGCCCCGGGGAGCTGTTTTTT.

This clone counts as medium-sized. The V and J genes are TRBV15 and TRBJ1-2; 9 bases match TRBD1. The CDR3 has 16 amino acids. Germline V gene data show CDR1 as LNHNV and CDR2 as YYDKDF (reference sequence). Losses at the gene ends were 6 bases for V and 2 bases for J; bases not matched to a gene: 10. CDR3 region: CATSWSPGQGNYGYTF. For the CDR3, the DNA is TGTGCCACCAGTTGGTCCCCCGGACAGGGGAACTATGGCTACACCTTC.

The chain is built from TRBV7-2 and TRBJ2-6; the D gene is possibly TRBD2 (6 bases). The V gene lost 5 bases and the J gene lost 4 bases, with 12 bases spanning the gap. The CDR3 runs to 15 residues. Germline CDR1 SGHTA, CDR2 FQGNSA. The CDR3 is CASSPQRAGANVLTF. CDR3 sequence (DNA): TGTGCCAGCAGCCCGCAGCGGGCCGGGGCCAACGTCCTGACTTTC.

The V call is TRBV11-2, the J call TRBJ1-1; D is possibly TRBD1 (6 bases). V was clipped by 2 bases and J by 6 bases, with 16 bases between them. In germline, CDR1 is SGHAT, CDR2 FQNNGV. CDR3 length equals 15 residues. The CDR3 DNA sequence: TGTGCCAGCAGCTTATGGTACAGGGTTTCGTCTGAAGCTTTCTTT. This gives the protein CASSLWYRVSSEAFF.

The chain uses TRBV6-5 and TRBJ1-6; TRBD1 matches 10 bases. Looked up from germline, CDR1 is MNHEY and CDR2 is SVGAGI. The CDR3 covers 12 residues. The J segment lost 8 bases and the V segment lost 8 bases, leaving 0 bases of the junction unmatched. CDR3 region: CASGQGDSPLHF. CDR3 DNA: TGTGCCAGCGGACAGGGGGATTCACCCCTCCACTTT.

Remarks on this clone: Within the sample, other DNA sequences also encode this same CDR3. The chain couples TRBV9 to TRBJ1-1, with TRBD1 identical over 7 bases. In germline, CDR1 is SGDLS, CDR2 YYNGEE. The CDR3 loop spans 13 amino acids. V gave up 4 bases and J gave up 5 bases; unmatched junction bases: 5. The CDR3 reads CASSPRGQTEAFF. CDR3 nucleotide sequence: TGTGCCAGCAGCCCCCGGGGACAGACTGAAGCTTTCTTT.

The V and J genes are TRBV5-1 and TRBJ1-2; D might be TRBD1 (5 bases). Trimming stripped 1 base from V and 8 bases from J, with 9 bases between. The V gene's germline CDR1 is SGHRS and CDR2 YFSETQ. The CDR3 has 12 amino acids. CDR3 residues: CASSLTGRGYTF. The CDR3 DNA follows: TGCGCCAGCAGCTTGACAGGCAGGGGCTACACCTTC.